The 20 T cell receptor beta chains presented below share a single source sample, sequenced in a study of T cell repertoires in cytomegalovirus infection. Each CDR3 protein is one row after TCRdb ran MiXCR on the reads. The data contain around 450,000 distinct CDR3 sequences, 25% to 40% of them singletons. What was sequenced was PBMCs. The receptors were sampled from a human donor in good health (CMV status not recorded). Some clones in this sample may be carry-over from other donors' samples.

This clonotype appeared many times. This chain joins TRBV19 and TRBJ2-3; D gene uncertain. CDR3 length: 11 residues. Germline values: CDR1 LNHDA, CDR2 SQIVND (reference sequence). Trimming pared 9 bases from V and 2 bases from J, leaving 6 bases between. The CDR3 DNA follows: TGTGCCAGCAGCAACACAGATACGCAGTATTTT. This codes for CASSNTDTQYF.

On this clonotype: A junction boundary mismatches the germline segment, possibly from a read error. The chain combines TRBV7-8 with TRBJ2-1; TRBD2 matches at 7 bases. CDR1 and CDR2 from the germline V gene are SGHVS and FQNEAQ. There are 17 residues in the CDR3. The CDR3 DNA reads TGTCCCAGCAGCTTAGAGCATGGCGGGGGACTATACAATGAGCATTTCTTC. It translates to CPSSLEHGGGLYNEHFF.

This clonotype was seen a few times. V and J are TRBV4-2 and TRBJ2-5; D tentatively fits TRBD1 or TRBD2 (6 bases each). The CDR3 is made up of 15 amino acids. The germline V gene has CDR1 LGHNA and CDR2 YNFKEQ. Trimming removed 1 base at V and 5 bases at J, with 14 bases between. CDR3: CASSQGLGGQETQYF. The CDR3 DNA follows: TGTGCCAGCAGCCAAGGACTAGGGGGGCAGGAGACCCAGTACTTC.

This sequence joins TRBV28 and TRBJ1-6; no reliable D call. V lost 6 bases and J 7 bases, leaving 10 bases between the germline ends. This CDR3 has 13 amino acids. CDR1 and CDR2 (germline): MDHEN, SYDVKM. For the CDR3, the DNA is TGTGCCAGCAGATGGGTCCCAAATTCACCCCTCCACTTT. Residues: CASRWVPNSPLHF.

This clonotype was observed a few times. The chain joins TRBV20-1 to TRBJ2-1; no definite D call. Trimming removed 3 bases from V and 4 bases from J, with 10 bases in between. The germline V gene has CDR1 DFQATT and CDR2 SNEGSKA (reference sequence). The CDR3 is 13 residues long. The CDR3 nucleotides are TGCAGTGCTAGCCCCACCCGTTACAATGAGCAGTTCTTC. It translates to CSASPTRYNEQFF.

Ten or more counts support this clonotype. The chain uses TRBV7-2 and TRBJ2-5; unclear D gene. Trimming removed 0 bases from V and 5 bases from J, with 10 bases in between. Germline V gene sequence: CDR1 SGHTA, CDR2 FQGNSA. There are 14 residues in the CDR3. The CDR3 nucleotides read TGTGCCAGCAGCTTAGCAGGCATGCGGGAGACCCAGTACTTC. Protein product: CASSLAGMRETQYF.

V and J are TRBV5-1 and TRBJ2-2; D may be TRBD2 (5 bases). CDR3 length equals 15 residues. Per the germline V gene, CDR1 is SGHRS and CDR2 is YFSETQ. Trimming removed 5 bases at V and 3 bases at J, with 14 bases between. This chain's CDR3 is CASRKRPGDTGELFF. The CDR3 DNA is TGCGCCAGCAGAAAGCGGCCAGGCGACACCGGGGAGCTGTTTTTT.

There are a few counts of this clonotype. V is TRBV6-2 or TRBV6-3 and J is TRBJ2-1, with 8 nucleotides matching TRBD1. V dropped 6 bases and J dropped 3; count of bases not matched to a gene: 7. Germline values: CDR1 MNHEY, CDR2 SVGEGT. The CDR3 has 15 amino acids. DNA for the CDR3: TGTGCCAGCAGCTTGACAGGGGCGGGCTACAATGAGCAGTTCTTC. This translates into CASSLTGAGYNEQFF.

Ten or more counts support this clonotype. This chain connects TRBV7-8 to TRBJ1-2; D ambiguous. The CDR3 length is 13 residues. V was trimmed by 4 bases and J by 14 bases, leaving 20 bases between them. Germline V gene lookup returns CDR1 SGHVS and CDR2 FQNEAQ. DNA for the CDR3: TGTGCCAGCAGCTCCGACCAAGACGGGGATTGGACCTTC. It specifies CASSSDQDGDWTF.

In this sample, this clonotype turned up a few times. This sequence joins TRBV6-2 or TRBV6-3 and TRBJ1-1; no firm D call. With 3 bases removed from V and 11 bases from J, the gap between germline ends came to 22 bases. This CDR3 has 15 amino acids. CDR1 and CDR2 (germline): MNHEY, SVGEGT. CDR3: CASSYYGPAELSAFF. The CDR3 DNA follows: TGTGCCAGCAGTTATTACGGCCCGGCGGAATTATCGGCTTTCTTT.

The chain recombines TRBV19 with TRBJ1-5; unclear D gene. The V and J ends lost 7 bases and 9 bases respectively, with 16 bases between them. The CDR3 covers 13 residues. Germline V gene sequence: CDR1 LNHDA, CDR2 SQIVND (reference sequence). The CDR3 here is CASTTGSYAPQHF. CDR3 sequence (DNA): TGTGCCAGTACCACCGGGTCGTATGCGCCCCAGCATTTT.

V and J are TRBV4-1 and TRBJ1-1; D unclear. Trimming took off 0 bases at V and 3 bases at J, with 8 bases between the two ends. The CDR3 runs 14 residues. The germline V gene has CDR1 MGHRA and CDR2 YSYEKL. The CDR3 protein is CASSQDFGYTEAFF. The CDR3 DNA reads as TGCGCCAGCAGCCAAGATTTTGGGTACACTGAAGCTTTCTTT.

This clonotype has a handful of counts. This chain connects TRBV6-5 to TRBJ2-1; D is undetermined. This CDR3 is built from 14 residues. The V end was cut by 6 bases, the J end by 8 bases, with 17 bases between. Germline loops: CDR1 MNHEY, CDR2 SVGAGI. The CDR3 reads CASSSADLWDEQFF. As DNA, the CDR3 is TGTGCCAGCAGCTCCGCGGACCTGTGGGATGAGCAGTTCTTC.

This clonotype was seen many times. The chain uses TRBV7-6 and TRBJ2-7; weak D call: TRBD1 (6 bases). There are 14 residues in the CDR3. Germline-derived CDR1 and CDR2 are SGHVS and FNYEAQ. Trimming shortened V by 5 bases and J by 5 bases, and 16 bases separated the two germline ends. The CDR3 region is CASSRNRDIHEQYF. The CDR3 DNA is TGTGCCAGCAGCCGAAACCGGGACATCCACGAGCAGTACTTC.

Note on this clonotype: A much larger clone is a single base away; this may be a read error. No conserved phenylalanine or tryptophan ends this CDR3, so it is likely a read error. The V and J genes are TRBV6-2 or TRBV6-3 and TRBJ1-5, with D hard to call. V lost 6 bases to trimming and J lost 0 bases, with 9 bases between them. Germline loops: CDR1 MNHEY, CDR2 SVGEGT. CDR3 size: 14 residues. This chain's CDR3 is CASSAMRSNQPQHL. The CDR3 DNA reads TGTGCCAGCAGCGCGATGCGTAGCAATCAGCCCCAGCATTTG.

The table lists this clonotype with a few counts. CDR3 region: CASSHRDRALRNQPQHF. DNA for the CDR3: TGTGCCAGCTCGCACAGGGACAGGGCGTTGCGCAATCAGCCCCAGCATTTT. The rearrangement joins TRBV18 to TRBJ1-5, with 9 bases identical to TRBD1. Per germline, CDR1 KGHSH and CDR2 LQKENI. The CDR3 spans 17 residues. V was pared by 6 bases and J by 2 bases, with 11 bases of the junction left unmatched.

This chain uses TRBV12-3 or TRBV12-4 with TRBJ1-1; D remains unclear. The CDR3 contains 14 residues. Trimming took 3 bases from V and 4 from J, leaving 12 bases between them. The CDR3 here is CASSFGLKGTEAFF. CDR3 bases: TGTGCCAGCAGTTTCGGTTTGAAGGGCACTGAAGCTTTCTTT.

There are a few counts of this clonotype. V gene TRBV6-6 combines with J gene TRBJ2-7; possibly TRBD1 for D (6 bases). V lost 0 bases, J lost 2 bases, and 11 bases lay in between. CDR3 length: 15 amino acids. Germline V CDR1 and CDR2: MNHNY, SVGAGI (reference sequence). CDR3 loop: CASSYSIGQPYEQYF. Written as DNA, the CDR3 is TGTGCCAGCAGTTACTCGATTGGACAGCCCTACGAGCAGTACTTC.

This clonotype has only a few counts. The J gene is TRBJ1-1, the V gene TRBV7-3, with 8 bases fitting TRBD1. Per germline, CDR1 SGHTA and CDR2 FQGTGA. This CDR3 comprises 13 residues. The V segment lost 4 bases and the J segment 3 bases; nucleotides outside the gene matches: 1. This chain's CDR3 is CASSWTGHTEAFF. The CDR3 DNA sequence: TGTGCCAGCAGCTGGACAGGGCACACTGAAGCTTTCTTT.

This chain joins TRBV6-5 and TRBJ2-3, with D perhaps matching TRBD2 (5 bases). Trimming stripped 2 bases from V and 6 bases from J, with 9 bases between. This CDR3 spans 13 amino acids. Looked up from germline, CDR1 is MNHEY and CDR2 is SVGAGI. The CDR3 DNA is TGTGCCAGCAGTTACCCCGGACTTGATACGCAGTATTTT. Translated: CASSYPGLDTQYF.